A selection of T cell receptor beta chains follows, all from one sample in a study of CD8 T cells in Susac syndrome. TCRdb analysed the immunoSEQ multiplex PCR reads with MiXCR anew, one entry per CDR3 protein. The sample lists some 150,000 distinct CDR3 sequences, around 95% occurring once. The sequencing sample was made of CD4+ T cells from PBMCs. The receptors originated from a human donor with Susac syndrome. CDR3s include the opening cysteine and the closing phenylalanine or tryptophan. A D gene is named only where the DNA matches it firmly.

J: TRBJ1-6; V: TRBV21-1; D: NA; CDR3: CASSRRRTGELNSPLHF; DNA: TGTGCCAGCAGCCGGCGTCGGACAGGTGAATTAAATTCACCCCTCCACTTT
J: TRBJ2-5; V: TRBV20-1; D: NA; CDR3: CSAGQRSQETQYF; DNA: TGCAGTGCTGGTCAGAGGTCACAAGAGACCCAGTACTTC
J: TRBJ2-7; V: TRBV7-2; D: NA; CDR3: CASSLAPRGIYEQYF; DNA: TGTGCCAGCAGCTTAGCGCCTAGAGGAATCTACGAGCAGTACTTC
J: TRBJ2-1; V: TRBV18; D: TRBD2; CDR3: CASSKLAGVDEQFF; DNA: TGTGCCAGCTCAAAACTAGCGGGAGTTGATGAGCAGTTCTTC
J: TRBJ2-7; V: TRBV29-1; D: NA; CDR3: CSVEVPGYYEQYF; DNA: TGCAGCGTTGAAGTCCCCGGGTACTACGAGCAGTACTTC
J: TRBJ2-5; V: TRBV6-5; D: NA; CDR3: CASSLGGTGKETQYF; DNA: TGTGCCAGCAGCTTAGGGGGGACGGGGAAAGAGACCCAGTACTTC
J: TRBJ2-5; V: TRBV7-9; D: TRBD1; CDR3: CASSSGDSGRETQYF; DNA: TGTGCCAGCAGCTCCGGGGACAGCGGTCGGGAGACCCAGTACTTC
J: TRBJ1-5; V: TRBV15; D: NA; CDR3: CATSRGRESNQPQHF; DNA: TGTGCCACCAGCAGAGGCAGGGAGAGCAATCAGCCCCAGCATTTT
J: TRBJ2-5; V: TRBV5-6; D: TRBD1; CDR3: CASRRDRPLDETQYF; DNA: TGTGCCAGCAGGCGGGACAGGCCTTTGGACGAGACCCAGTACTTC
J: TRBJ2-5; V: TRBV6-1; D: NA; CDR3: CASSDPGTPYQETQYF; DNA: TGTGCCAGCAGCGACCCCGGGACGCCGTACCAAGAGACCCAGTACTTC
J: TRBJ2-3; V: TRBV29-1; D: TRBD2; CDR3: CSAGGSGGARDTQYF; DNA: TGCAGCGCCGGAGGTAGCGGGGGGGCCCGAGATACGCAGTATTTT
J: TRBJ2-1; V: TRBV20-1; D: NA; CDR3: CSARHMLANEQFF; DNA: TGCAGTGCTAGACATATGTTGGCCAATGAGCAGTTCTTC
J: TRBJ2-1; V: TRBV24-1; D: NA; CDR3: CATSDLGGSSYNEQFF; DNA: TGTGCCACCAGTGATTTGGGGGGGAGCTCCTACAATGAGCAGTTCTTC
J: TRBJ2-3; V: TRBV5-1; D: NA; CDR3: CASSLTQVRADTQYF; DNA: TGCGCCAGCAGCTTAACACAGGTTCGGGCAGATACGCAGTATTTT
J: TRBJ2-7; V: TRBV12-3/TRBV12-4; D: TRBD2; CDR3: CASSSGASGSYEQYF; DNA: TGTGCCAGCAGTTCAGGGGCTAGCGGGAGTTACGAGCAGTACTTC
J: TRBJ2-7; V: TRBV9; D: NA; CDR3: CASSVLSAGEQYF; DNA: TGTGCCAGCAGCGTCCTGTCGGCGGGGGAGCAGTACTTC
J: TRBJ1-5; V: TRBV20-1; D: TRBD1; CDR3: CSARTGKDSNQPQHF; DNA: TGCAGTGCTAGGACAGGGAAGGATAGCAATCAGCCCCAGCATTTT
J: TRBJ2-1; V: TRBV9; D: NA; CDR3: CASSATDFNEQFF; DNA: TGTGCCAGCAGCGCCACAGATTTCAATGAGCAGTTCTTC
J: TRBJ2-1; V: TRBV11-2; D: TRBD2; CDR3: CASSQASGRNEQFF; DNA: TGTGCCAGCAGTCAAGCTAGCGGGAGGAATGAGCAGTTCTTC
J: TRBJ2-1; V: TRBV3-1; D: TRBD2; CDR3: CASSPLREVSYNEQFF; DNA: TGTGCCAGCTCCCCCCTCCGGGAGGTCTCCTACAATGAGCAGTTCTTC
J: TRBJ2-5; V: TRBV14; D: NA; CDR3: CASSQDGQKIQETQYF; DNA: TGTGCCAGCAGCCAAGATGGACAGAAAATCCAAGAGACCCAGTACTTC
J: TRBJ1-2; V: TRBV24-1; D: TRBD1; CDR3: CATSDPRTGGGYTF; DNA: TGTGCCACCAGTGATCCCAGGACAGGTGGTGGCTACACCTTC
J: TRBJ2-6; V: TRBV18; D: TRBD1; CDR3: CASSHDRAGANVLTF; DNA: TGTGCCAGCTCGCACGACAGGGCTGGGGCCAACGTCCTGACTTTC
J: TRBJ2-5; V: TRBV3-1; D: NA; CDR3: CASSPRPASQETQYF; DNA: TGTGCCAGCAGCCCCCGGCCAGCTTCCCAAGAGACCCAGTACTTC